A single sample gave rise to the 22 T cell receptor gamma chains below, sequenced in a study of Vδ1+ human thymocytes. General study findings and limits: Thymic TRG and TRD repertoires appeared highly polyclonal.

RNA was extracted from the cells and then reverse transcribed. Pooled V-gene forward primers with one constant-region reverse primer generated the CDR3 amplicons by multiplex PCR. TCRdb re-called the multiplex PCR reads via CATT. The table has more than 35,000 gamma-chain clones, 20% seen once. No antigen is known for these receptors. Sequences were obtained from Vdelta1+ gamma-delta thymocytes from the thymus. Regarding subset: FACS-sorted CD3+ TCRalphabeta- TCRVdelta1+ TCRVdelta2- thymocytes. Receptors originate from a girl less than two years old who had congenital heart surgery.

In its sample, this clone was seen a few times. The chain combines TRGV4 with TRGJ1 or TRGJ2. The CDR3 has 11 amino acids. Germline V gene lookup returns CDR1 EGSTGY and CDR2 YDSYTSSV. The junction had 6 bases not matched to a gene; V was cut back by 5 bases and J by 8 bases. This CDR3 reads CATWAQNKKLF. The CDR3 DNA is TGTGCCACCTGGGCGCAGAATAAGAAACTCTTT.

There are a few counts of this clone. The same CDR3 can be traced to other DNA sequences in this sample. The genes are TRGV3 and TRGJ1 or TRGJ2. The CDR3 extends over 13 amino acids. The V segment lost 0 bases and the J segment 4 bases; nucleotides outside the gene matches: 3. The germline V gene has CDR1 VTNTFY and CDR2 YDVSTARD (reference sequence). CDR3 nucleotides: TGTGCCACCTGGGACAGGAGCTATTATAAGAAACTCTTT. Translating gives CATWDRSYYKKLF.

This clone has only a few counts. The same CDR3 also results from other DNA sequences found in this sample. This chain links TRGV4 with TRGJ1 or TRGJ2. Germline-derived CDR1 and CDR2 are EGSTGY and YDSYTSSV. With 0 bases clipped from V and 5 bases from J, the junction kept 7 bases outside the gene matches. This CDR3 is built from 14 residues. For the CDR3, the DNA is TGTGCCACCTGGGATGGGAGAAGGGATTATAAGAAACTCTTT. Translation: CATWDGRRDYKKLF.

Remarks on this clone: Since a much larger clone is just one base distant, this may be a read error. The same CDR3 is also encoded by other DNA sequences in this sample. The J gene is TRGJ1 or TRGJ2, the V gene TRGV2. This CDR3 has 14 amino acids. Per the germline V gene, CDR1 is EGSNGY and CDR2 is YDSYNSKV. V was pared by 0 bases and J by 2 bases, with 4 bases of the junction left unmatched. CDR3 loop: CATWDGQYYYKKLF. The CDR3 nucleotides read TGTGCCACCTGGGACGGGCAGTATTATTATAAGAAACTCTTT.

The chain couples TRGV8 to TRGJ1 or TRGJ2. This CDR3 contains 12 residues. The germline V gene encodes CDR1 VENAVY and CDR2 YDSYNSRV. Trimming removed 5 bases from V and 9 bases from J; junction bases left unmatched: 10. CDR3 amino acids: CATWGRTSKKLF. DNA for the CDR3: TGTGCCACCTGGGGCCGGACGAGTAAGAAACTCTTT.

The chain couples TRGV3 to TRGJ1 or TRGJ2. Germline CDR1 reads VTNTFY; CDR2 reads YDVSTARD (reference sequence). The CDR3 contains 14 residues. V trimming: 0 bases; J trimming: 5 bases; junction bases outside the gene matches: 7. CDR3 in DNA: TGTGCCACCTGGGACAGGCGGCCCCATTATAAGAAACTCTTT. Translation gives CATWDRRPHYKKLF.

The sample holds one count of this clone. V usage is TRGV8 and J usage is TRGJ1 or TRGJ2. The CDR3 has 15 residues. V lost 6 bases, J lost 0 bases, and 11 bases stayed unmatched. The germline CDR1 and CDR2 sequences are VENAVY and YDSYNSRV. CDR3 protein: CATWIWKQNYYKKLF. DNA for the CDR3: TGTGCCACCTGGATATGGAAGCAGAATTATTATAAGAAACTCTTT.

This clone was detected only a few times. The rearrangement uses TRGV2 and TRGJP1. This CDR3 region has 16 residues. CDR1 is EGSNGY, CDR2 YDSYNSKV, per germline. Unmatched junction bases numbered 5, after V lost 1 base and J lost 0 bases. CDR3 protein: CATWDGADTTGWFKIF. The DNA for the CDR3 is TGTGCCACCTGGGACGGTGCGGATACCACTGGTTGGTTCAAGATATTT.

This clone was seen a handful of times. The rearrangement joins TRGV2 to TRGJ1 or TRGJ2. Germline CDR1 EGSNGY, CDR2 YDSYNSKV. Germline trimming cut 1 base from V and 12 bases from J; bases unmatched to any gene: 9. This CDR3 is 12 amino acids long. The DNA for the CDR3 is TGTGCCACCTGGGACGGTCGACAACGGAAACTCTTT. Amino acid sequence: CATWDGRQRKLF.

This chain links TRGV2 with TRGJ1 or TRGJ2. With V trimmed by 0 bases and J by 12 bases, 8 bases remained unmatched. Germline CDR1 reads EGSNGY; CDR2 reads YDSYNSKV. The CDR3 has 12 amino acids. The CDR3 protein is CATWDGAGTKLF. In DNA form, the CDR3 reads TGTGCCACCTGGGACGGGGCCGGGACGAAACTCTTT.

This rearrangement joins TRGV2 to TRGJP2. CDR3 length: 13 residues. The trim removed 4 bases at V and 8 bases at J, leaving 7 bases unmatched. Germline assignment: CDR1 EGSNGY and CDR2 YDSYNSKV. Written as DNA, the CDR3 is TGTGCCACCTGGGAAACAAGGGATTGGATCAAGACGTTT. This sequence encodes CATWETRDWIKTF.

Details on this clone: Different DNA sequences within this sample yield the same CDR3. The rearrangement uses TRGV2 and TRGJ1 or TRGJ2. CDR3 length: 11 residues. Germline V gives CDR1 EGSNGY, CDR2 YDSYNSKV. V shed 2 bases, J shed 8 bases, and the junction held 3 bases outside the gene matches. CDR3 amino acids: CATWDADKKLF. CDR3 DNA sequence: TGTGCCACCTGGGACGCTGATAAGAAACTCTTT.

This chain uses TRGV8 with TRGJ1 or TRGJ2. The V gene's germline CDR1 is VENAVY and CDR2 YDSYNSRV. The V and J ends lost 4 bases and 9 bases, in that order; junction bases with no gene match: 9. CDR3 length: 12 amino acids. CDR3 protein: CATWDPDTKKLF. CDR3 nucleotides: TGTGCCACCTGGGACCCGGATACTAAGAAACTCTTT.

Comments on this clone: Other DNA sequences from this sample encode an identical CDR3 as well. This chain uses TRGV3 with TRGJ1 or TRGJ2. The germline V gene has CDR1 VTNTFY and CDR2 YDVSTARD (reference sequence). Trimming cost V 1 base and J 4 bases; bases outside gene matches: 4. The CDR3 has 13 residues. The CDR3 nucleotides are TGTGCCACCTGGGACAGTCGCTATTATAAGAAACTCTTT. Its translation: CATWDSRYYKKLF.

Regarding this clone: The sample has other DNA sequences that encode this CDR3 too. This chain joins TRGV9 and TRGJ1 or TRGJ2. This CDR3 has 11 amino acids. Germline V CDR1 and CDR2: GITISATS, ISYDGTV (reference sequence). V was clipped by 2 bases and J by 8 bases; unmatched bases: 3. CDR3 sequence reads: CALWEADKKLF. CDR3 coding DNA: TGTGCCTTGTGGGAGGCAGATAAGAAACTCTTT.

The chain employs TRGV8 and TRGJP1. The CDR3 length is 14 residues. Germline V lookup: CDR1 VENAVY, CDR2 YDSYNSRV. Losses at the gene ends were 3 bases for V and 2 bases for J; bases not matched to a gene: 3. The CDR3 is CATWDGTTGWFKIF. CDR3 sequence (DNA): TGTGCCACCTGGGATGGGACCACTGGTTGGTTCAAGATATTT.

In the case of this clone: Distinct nucleotide sequences in the sample also encode this CDR3. V usage is TRGV2 and J usage is TRGJ1 or TRGJ2. From germline, CDR1 is EGSNGY and CDR2 YDSYNSKV. V lost 0 bases, J lost 6 bases, and 5 bases stayed unmatched. The CDR3 is made up of 13 amino acids. CDR3 protein: CATWDGRSYKKLF. In nucleotides, the CDR3 is TGTGCCACCTGGGACGGGCGTAGTTATAAGAAACTCTTT.

By share, this clone counts as medium-sized. This same CDR3 is encoded by further DNA sequences in the sample. The V and J genes are TRGV4 and TRGJ1 or TRGJ2. In germline, CDR1 is EGSTGY, CDR2 YDSYTSSV. This CDR3 spans 13 amino acids. V was clipped by 0 bases and J by 2 bases; unmatched bases: 1. CDR3 nucleotides: TGTGCCACCTGGGATGGGGATTATTATAAGAAACTCTTT. This translates into CATWDGDYYKKLF.

The gene calls are TRGV2 and TRGJP2. This CDR3 is 16 amino acids long. The germline CDR1 and CDR2 sequences are EGSNGY and YDSYNSKV. J lost 2 bases, V lost 2 bases, and 8 bases had no gene match. CDR3 sequence (DNA): TGTGCCACCTGGGACGATTGGTGCAGTAGTGATTGGATCAAGACGTTT. Its protein is CATWDDWCSSDWIKTF.

Notes on this clone: The same CDR3 can be traced to other DNA sequences in this sample. The chain couples TRGV9 to TRGJ1 or TRGJ2. This CDR3 spans 13 amino acids. CDR1 is GITISATS and CDR2 is ISYDGTV in the germline V gene (reference sequence). The V and J ends lost 4 bases and 4 bases, in that order; junction bases with no gene match: 7. In nucleotides, the CDR3 is TGTGCCTTGTGGGAAGACCCCTATTATAAGAAACTCTTT. This gives the protein CALWEDPYYKKLF.

This clone turned up a few times. Since a far larger clone is one base different, this is likely a read error. The chain couples TRGV3 to TRGJ1 or TRGJ2. The germline V gene encodes CDR1 VTNTFY and CDR2 YDVSTARD (reference sequence). The CDR3 loop spans 12 amino acids. In nucleotides, the CDR3 is TGTGCAACCTGGGACGGTTATTATAAGAAACTCTTT. Translated: CATWDGYYKKLF.

As concerns this clone: Other DNA sequences in the same sample also yield this CDR3. The chain employs TRGV8 and TRGJ1 or TRGJ2. This CDR3 is 12 amino acids long. Germline loops: CDR1 VENAVY, CDR2 YDSYNSRV. V shed 1 base and J 5 bases; nucleotides not matched to a gene: 2. The CDR3 protein is CATWDSDYKKLF. The CDR3 DNA sequence: TGTGCCACCTGGGATAGTGATTATAAGAAACTCTTT.